These 3 T cell receptor beta chains originate from one sample sequenced in a study of graft-versus-host responses after intestinal transplantation. These receptors lack a known antigen. Produced via immunoSEQ multiplex PCR; TCRdb's table is partial and in-frame only. The data contain about 81,000 clones, roughly 90% of them seen just once; the ten biggest clones take up 0.35%. The sample here was unstimulated CD4+ T cells sorted from spleen or lymph node cells, taken before transplant. These receptors all stem from a human donor who was the organ donor for an intestinal transplant.

The J gene is TRBJ1-3, the V gene TRBV30; TRBD1 aligns across 7 bases. CDR1 is GTSNPN and CDR2 is SVGIG in the germline V gene (reference sequence). The V gene end was trimmed by 0 bases and the J gene end by 0 bases; junction bases not matched to a gene: 14. The CDR3 has 19 amino acids. CDR3 nucleotides: TGTGCCTGGAGTGTATTGAGACAGGGTCTACTTGGCTCTGGAAACACCATATATTTT. Its protein is CAWSVLRQGLLGSGNTIYF.

This chain's CDR3 is CASSYWAQHTEAFF. Written as DNA, the CDR3 is TGTGCCAGCAGTTACTGGGCACAGCACACTGAAGCTTTCTTT. The rearrangement joins TRBV6-6 to TRBJ1-1; D gene ambiguous. Germline-derived CDR1 and CDR2 are MNHNY and SVGAGI (reference sequence). This CDR3 is built from 14 residues. V was pared by 1 base and J by 3 bases, with 9 bases between.

In the case of this clone: In the same sample, other DNA sequences code for this CDR3. The chain employs TRBV20-1 and TRBJ2-3; D not resolved. CDR3 length: 10 residues. Between the trimmed V and J ends, which lost 3 bases and 6 bases, there was a span of 4 bases. Germline V gene sequence: CDR1 DFQATT, CDR2 SNEGSKA (reference sequence). The CDR3 loop reads CSASGDTQYF. CDR3 nucleotides: TGCAGTGCTAGCGGGGATACGCAGTATTTT.